One and the same sample provided the 22 T cell receptor beta chains below, sequenced in a study of shared clonotypes between healthy human individuals. The protocol was immunoSEQ multiplex PCR, while the TCRdb copy is restricted to in-frame clones and leaves out a portion. The sample holds about 1.1 million clones, around 78% seen once. The sample comprised memory CD4+ T cells from PBMCs. Subset of the sample: CD45RA-negative fraction. The receptors originated from a man aged 18 to 35 in good health. Some clones in this sample may be carry-over from other donors' samples.

The rearrangement uses TRBV27 and TRBJ2-7; TRBD2 matches at 8 bases. The CDR3 is 15 amino acids. Germline-derived CDR1 and CDR2 are MNHEY and SMNVEV (reference sequence). J was trimmed by 3 bases and V by 3 bases; bases with no gene match: 7. The CDR3 DNA reads TGTGCCAGCAGTTTTGCCGAGGGACTAGTCTACGAGCAGTACTTC. Amino acids: CASSFAEGLVYEQYF.

V gene TRBV11-3 combines with J gene TRBJ2-7, with TRBD2 identical over 7 bases. The germline gives CDR1 SGHNT, CDR2 YENEEA. This CDR3 has 13 residues. The V gene end was trimmed by 3 bases and the J gene end by 3 bases; junction bases not matched to a gene: 2. The CDR3 loop is CASSLGTNYEQYF. The CDR3, as DNA: TGTGCCAGCAGCTTGGGGACTAACTACGAGCAGTACTTC.

The chain has TRBV28 and TRBJ2-7; tentative D call: TRBD1 (5 bases). This CDR3 spans 13 amino acids. Germline-derived CDR1 and CDR2 are MDHEN and SYDVKM. V was trimmed by 5 bases and J by 3 bases, leaving 11 bases between them. The CDR3 region is CASSVPQVYEQYF. CDR3 nucleotides: TGTGCCAGCAGTGTCCCACAGGTCTACGAGCAGTACTTC.

This chain connects TRBV5-4 to TRBJ1-1, with 7 bases that match TRBD1. There are 15 residues in the CDR3. V was clipped by 1 base and J by 0 bases; unmatched bases: 3. Germline CDR1 reads SGHNT; CDR2 reads YYREEE (reference sequence). The CDR3 is CASSLTGAMNTEAFF. DNA of the CDR3: TGTGCCAGCAGCTTGACAGGGGCCATGAACACTGAAGCTTTCTTT. The full variable domain, with the rest looked up from reference TRBV5-4 and TRBJ1-1, is ETGVTQSPTHLIKTRGQQVTLRCSSQSGHNTVSWYQQALGQGPQFIFQYYREEENGRGNFPPRFSGLQFPNYSSELNVNALELDDSALYLCASSLTGAMNTEAFFGQGTRLTVV.

Points on this clone: One base away lies a much larger clone, so this may be a sequencing read error. The sample holds other DNA sequences that translate to the same CDR3. The chain carries TRBV28 and TRBJ1-3; D is unresolved. The germline CDR1 and CDR2 sequences are MDHEN and SYDVKM. CDR3 size: 14 residues. CDR3 DNA: TGTGCCAGCAGTTCAGCCCTCTCTGGGAACACCATATATTTT. Translated, it gives CASSSALSGNTIYF. Combining the CDR3 with reference TRBV28 and TRBJ1-3 gives the whole variable domain DVKVTQSSRYLVKRTGEKVFLECVQDMDHENMFWYRQDPGLGLRLIYFSYDVKMKEKGDIPEGYSVSREKKERFSLILESASTNQTSMYLCASSSALSGNTIYFGEGSWLTVV.

The chain employs TRBV6-5 and TRBJ1-4; 8 bases line up with TRBD1. This CDR3 spans 14 amino acids. In germline, CDR1 is MNHEY, CDR2 SVGAGI. V trimming: 6 bases; J trimming: 8 bases; junction bases outside the gene matches: 8. The CDR3, as DNA: TGTGCCAGCAGCCCCGGACAGGGTTGGGAAAAACTGTTTTTT. This gives the protein CASSPGQGWEKLFF.

The chain links TRBV5-1 to TRBJ2-2; tentatively, D is TRBD2 (5 bases). V lost 4 bases, J lost 2 bases, and 12 bases lay in between. The CDR3 covers 15 residues. Germline V gene sequence: CDR1 SGHRS, CDR2 YFSETQ. The CDR3 DNA is TGCGCCAGCAGCCCGGACGCGGGCAACACCGGGGAGCTGTTTTTT. Amino acid sequence: CASSPDAGNTGELFF.

V usage is TRBV11-2 and J usage is TRBJ2-5; tentatively, D is TRBD2 (6 bases). Trimming took 8 bases from V and 0 from J, leaving 10 bases between them. CDR1 SGHAT and CDR2 FQNNGV come from the germline V gene. This CDR3 contains 13 residues. CDR3: CASGRGYQETQYF. For the CDR3, the DNA is TGTGCCAGCGGGCGGGGATACCAAGAGACCCAGTACTTC.

V usage is TRBV6-5 and J usage is TRBJ2-5; 11 positions match TRBD2. Germline V gene lookup returns CDR1 MNHEY and CDR2 SVGAGI. This CDR3 spans 14 amino acids. V was clipped by 6 bases and J by 2 bases; unmatched bases: 2. CDR3 protein: CASSWTSGQETQYF. Written as DNA, the CDR3 is TGTGCCAGCAGCTGGACTAGCGGGCAAGAGACCCAGTACTTC.

This clone came up once. The gene calls are TRBV5-6 and TRBJ1-2, with D possibly being TRBD1 (5 bases). Germline assignment: CDR1 SGHDT and CDR2 YYEEEE. This CDR3 comprises 14 residues. Deletions cut 0 bases from V and 3 bases from J, with 9 bases between. Here the CDR3 reads CASSLAGRDYGYTF. The CDR3 DNA sequence: TGTGCCAGCAGCTTGGCAGGGAGGGACTATGGCTACACCTTC. The full variable domain, completed using reference TRBV5-6 and TRBJ1-2, is DAGVTQSPTHLIKTRGQQVTLRCSPKSGHDTVSWYQQALGQGPQFIFQYYEEEERQRGNFPDRFSGHQFPNYSSELNVNALLLGDSALYLCASSLAGRDYGYTFGSGTRLTVV.

The chain carries TRBV7-9 and TRBJ1-5; D is unresolved. Trimming pared 0 bases from V and 9 bases from J, leaving 12 bases between. Germline CDR1 and CDR2: SEHNR and FQNEAQ (reference sequence). This CDR3 has 14 residues. Here the CDR3 reads CASSLAGLQWPQHF. Written as DNA, the CDR3 is TGTGCCAGCAGCTTAGCAGGGCTCCAGTGGCCCCAGCATTTT.

The rearrangement uses TRBV5-1 and TRBJ1-4; D gene uncertain. Trimming shortened V by 5 bases and J by 6 bases, and 11 bases separated the two germline ends. This CDR3 is 13 amino acids long. CDR1 SGHRS and CDR2 YFSETQ come from the germline V gene. The CDR3 sequence is CASSDDGDEKLFF. The CDR3 nucleotides read TGCGCCAGCAGTGACGACGGGGATGAAAAACTGTTTTTT.

This clone was detected only once. V usage is TRBV5-8 and J usage is TRBJ2-7; 11 nucleotides align to TRBD1. The CDR3 covers 15 residues. Per the germline V gene, CDR1 is SGHTS and CDR2 is YDEGEE. Trimming at V came to 2 bases and at J to 5 bases, leaving 6 bases not matched to a gene. The CDR3 reads CASSLWGTGGHEQYF. CDR3 in DNA: TGTGCCAGCAGCTTATGGGGGACAGGGGGTCACGAGCAGTACTTC.

V is TRBV15 and J is TRBJ1-3; possibly TRBD1 for D (5 bases). This CDR3 has 15 amino acids. CDR1 is LNHNV, CDR2 YYDKDF, per germline (reference sequence). Trimming removed 0 bases at V and 4 bases at J, with 10 bases between. The CDR3 is CATSREDSLGNTIYF. CDR3 nucleotides: TGTGCCACCAGCAGAGAAGACAGCTTAGGAAACACCATATATTTT.

This clone has just a few counts. V is TRBV7-2 and J is TRBJ1-1; D is unclear. Trimming left V 3 bases short and J 3 bases short, with 14 bases between. Per the germline V gene, CDR1 is SGHTA and CDR2 is FQGNSA. The CDR3 totals 15 residues. The CDR3 DNA is TGTGCCAGCAGCTTCCTCACATCCTCGGACACTGAAGCTTTCTTT. Translating gives CASSFLTSSDTEAFF.

This rearrangement joins TRBV7-8 to TRBJ1-2, with no clear D. The CDR3 is 15 residues long. The V gene's germline CDR1 is SGHVS and CDR2 FQNEAQ. Trimming took 4 bases from V and 3 from J, leaving 15 bases between them. The CDR3 coding sequence is TGTGCCAGCAGCTCCGCAGAACCCCGGGACTATGGCTACACCTTC. Its translation: CASSSAEPRDYGYTF.

The chain joins TRBV21-1 to TRBJ2-2; no DNA check was done on the table's D call, TRBD1. TRBV21-1 is listed as a pseudogene. This CDR3 is built from 18 residues. Here the CDR3 reads CASSNSHSIQGNTGELFF. CDR3 DNA: TGTGCCAGCAGCAACTCTCATAGTATTCAGGGGAACACCGGGGAGCTGTTTTTT.

The genes are TRBV4-3 and TRBJ2-7, with 7 bases that match TRBD2. With 0 bases clipped from V and 6 bases from J, the junction kept 8 bases outside the gene matches. Looked up from germline, CDR1 is LGHNA and CDR2 is YSLEER. This CDR3 has 15 residues. The CDR3 loop reads CASSQDSGIRTEQYF. The CDR3 region has the DNA TGCGCCAGCAGCCAAGACAGCGGGATTAGGACCGAGCAGTACTTC.

V is TRBV5-5 and J is TRBJ2-1, with TRBD1 identical over 9 bases. Germline-derived CDR1 and CDR2 are SGHKS and YYEKEE (reference sequence). The CDR3 is 14 amino acids. J lost 5 bases, V lost 3 bases, and 3 bases had no gene match. The CDR3 spells CASSWRTGDNEQFF. The CDR3 bases are TGTGCCAGCAGCTGGAGGACAGGGGACAATGAGCAGTTCTTC.

Notes on this clone: The sample holds other DNA sequences that translate to the same CDR3. The rearrangement joins TRBV7-2 to TRBJ1-3; D call uncertain. In germline, CDR1 is SGHTA, CDR2 FQGNSA. The CDR3 consists of 13 residues. V gave up 3 bases and J gave up 1 base, with 4 bases separating them. The CDR3, as DNA: TGTGCCAGCAGCTTTTTGTCTGGAAACACCATATATTTT. It specifies CASSFLSGNTIYF.

The chain links TRBV11-2 to TRBJ1-2; weak D call: TRBD1 (5 bases). Trimming removed 5 bases at V and 8 bases at J, with 18 bases between. CDR3 size: 14 residues. CDR1 and CDR2 from the germline V gene are SGHAT and FQNNGV. The CDR3 sequence: CASSSRDSSYGYTF. CDR3 nucleotides: TGTGCCAGCAGCAGTCGGGACTCTAGCTACGGCTACACCTTC.

The V gene is TRBV4-1, the J gene TRBJ2-1; D gene unclear. V dropped 3 bases and J dropped 4 bases, with 4 bases sitting between them. The CDR3 covers 12 residues. Germline CDR1 reads MGHRA; CDR2 reads YSYEKL. CDR3 sequence (DNA): TGCGCCAGCAGCCAGATATACAATGAGCAGTTCTTC. The encoded protein is CASSQIYNEQFF.